One and the same sample provided the 14 T cell receptor beta chains below, sequenced in a study of blood T cell repertoires in COVID-19. TCRdb keeps only in-frame clones here, not all; method: immunoSEQ multiplex PCR. The top ten clones hold around 5% of a sample with around 250,000 clones, roughly 80% of them seen once. Sequencing input: PBMCs or T cells enriched from blood (not recorded which). The receptors come from a man in his forties who had been exposed to COVID-19.

The V call is TRBV18, the J call TRBJ2-3; possibly TRBD2 for D (5 bases). The CDR3 has 14 amino acids. CDR1 KGHSH and CDR2 LQKENI come from the germline V gene. The ends were cut back, 4 bases at V and 4 bases at J, with 12 bases in the middle. CDR3 bases: TGTGCCAGCTCACTCATCGAGGGCCCAGATACGCAGTATTTT. This translates into CASSLIEGPDTQYF.

This rearrangement joins TRBV13 to TRBJ2-7; 11 nucleotides align to TRBD2. The V gene's germline CDR1 is PRHDT and CDR2 FYEKMQ (reference sequence). The ends lost 7 bases at V and 6 bases at J; junction bases unmatched: 14. CDR3 length equals 16 residues. This chain's CDR3 is CASIPHETSGITEQYF. The CDR3 coding sequence is TGTGCCAGCATCCCTCATGAGACTAGCGGGATAACCGAGCAGTACTTC.

The chain joins TRBV2 to TRBJ1-2, with 11 bases lining up with TRBD1. CDR3 length equals 16 residues. J was trimmed by 4 bases and V by 2 bases; bases with no gene match: 6. Germline CDR1 and CDR2: SNHLY and FYNNEI. The CDR3 sequence: CASSEKRTGGVYGYTF. DNA of the CDR3: TGTGCCAGCAGTGAAAAGCGGACAGGGGGCGTCTATGGCTACACCTTC.

The V call is TRBV7-2, the J call TRBJ2-7, with TRBD1 as a possible D gene (5 bases). The germline V gene has CDR1 SGHTA and CDR2 FQGNSA. CDR3 length equals 13 residues. The V gene lost 0 bases and the J gene lost 4 bases, with 7 bases spanning the gap. CDR3 DNA: TGTGCCAGCAGCTTAGCCACAGGTTACGAGCAGTACTTC. Its translation is CASSLATGYEQYF.

The rearrangement joins TRBV19 to TRBJ2-3; D gene unclear. V was pared by 1 base and J by 3 bases, with 8 bases between. Germline V CDR1 and CDR2: LNHDA, SQIVND (reference sequence). CDR3 size: 14 residues. Written as DNA, the CDR3 is TGTGCCAGTAGTATAGGTTTCGGTACAGATACGCAGTATTTT. It encodes CASSIGFGTDTQYF. The variable domain in full, with the rest retrieved from reference TRBV19 and TRBJ2-3, is DGGITQSPKYLFRKEGQNVTLSCEQNLNHDAMYWYRQDPGQGLRLIYYSQIVNDFQKGDIAEGYSVSREKKESFPLTVTSAQKNPTAFYLCASSIGFGTDTQYFGPGTRLTVL.

The rearrangement uses TRBV11-3 and TRBJ1-2; 7 bases align to TRBD1. V lost 2 bases and J lost 4; bases outside the gene matches: 1. Per the germline V gene, CDR1 is SGHNT and CDR2 is YENEEA. The CDR3 has 13 residues. CDR3 nucleotide sequence: TGTGCCAGCAGCTTAAACAGGGGCTATGGCTACACCTTC. It codes for CASSLNRGYGYTF.

The chain joins TRBV9 to TRBJ1-2; D gene unclear. Germline V gene sequence: CDR1 SGDLS, CDR2 YYNGEE. CDR3 length: 12 residues. Trimming took 1 base from V and 8 from J, leaving 9 bases between them. CDR3 in amino acids: CASSVNQWGYTF. In DNA form, the CDR3 reads TGTGCCAGCAGCGTAAATCAGTGGGGCTACACCTTC.

The sample holds a few counts of this clone. The V and J genes are TRBV19 and TRBJ1-2; 11 positions agree with TRBD1. With V trimmed by 6 bases and J by 7 bases, 7 bases remained unmatched. The CDR3 spans 14 residues. CDR1 LNHDA and CDR2 SQIVND come from the germline V gene (reference sequence). This chain's CDR3 is CASSPGTGGFGYTF. The CDR3 DNA follows: TGTGCCAGTAGCCCTGGGACAGGGGGATTTGGCTACACCTTC.

The chain combines TRBV5-4 with TRBJ2-1, with 7 bases matching TRBD2. Germline trimming cut 0 bases from V and 0 bases from J; bases unmatched to any gene: 3. CDR3 length: 16 amino acids. Germline values: CDR1 SGHNT, CDR2 YYREEE (reference sequence). The CDR3 spells CASSLARGSSYNEQFF. The DNA of the CDR3 is TGTGCCAGCAGCTTGGCGCGGGGGAGCTCCTACAATGAGCAGTTCTTC.

The rearrangement links TRBV7-9 to TRBJ2-2; the D is unclear. The CDR3 is made up of 16 amino acids. Germline CDR1 SEHNR, CDR2 FQNEAQ (reference sequence). Trimming took off 4 bases at V and 1 base at J, with 13 bases between the two ends. The CDR3 bases are TGTGCCAGCAGCTCACTCGTACAGCAGAACACCGGGGAGCTGTTTTTT. Encoded protein: CASSSLVQQNTGELFF.

The chain links TRBV11-2 to TRBJ1-1, with D possibly being TRBD1 (5 bases). The CDR3 spans 13 residues. Germline assignment: CDR1 SGHAT and CDR2 FQNNGV. V gave up 1 base and J gave up 8 bases, with 11 bases separating them. This CDR3 reads CASSLGYAGEAFF. CDR3 sequence (DNA): TGTGCCAGCAGCTTAGGGTACGCAGGGGAAGCTTTCTTT.

The chain has TRBV18 and TRBJ2-1, with D tentatively TRBD2 (5 bases). CDR1 is KGHSH, CDR2 LQKENI, per germline. The CDR3 loop spans 14 amino acids. Trimming took 4 bases from V and 6 from J, leaving 13 bases between them. The CDR3 here is CASSLSPGVNEQFF. The CDR3 coding sequence is TGTGCCAGCTCACTCTCCCCCGGGGTCAATGAGCAGTTCTTC.

The chain combines TRBV7-8 with TRBJ2-1; 11 bases align to TRBD2. V gave up 4 bases and J gave up 6 bases; unmatched junction bases: 11. The CDR3 has 17 residues. Germline V lookup: CDR1 SGHVS, CDR2 FQNEAQ. CDR3 DNA sequence: TGTGCCAGCAGCTACTCCTCCGGGACTAGCGGTGCCAATGAGCAGTTCTTC. This encodes CASSYSSGTSGANEQFF. Full variable domain (remainder filled in from reference TRBV7-8 and TRBJ2-1): GAGVSQSPRYKVAKRGQDVALRCDPISGHVSLFWYQQALGQGPEFLTYFQNEAQLDKSGLPSDRFFAERPEGSVSTLKIQRTQQEDSAVYLCASSYSSGTSGANEQFFGPGTRLTVL.

This clone was observed once. The chain employs TRBV18 and TRBJ2-1; TRBD1 matches at 10 bases. From germline, CDR1 is KGHSH and CDR2 LQKENI. V shed 3 bases, J shed 8 bases, and the junction held 1 base outside the gene matches. The CDR3 extends over 13 amino acids. The CDR3 spells CASSPTGGDEQFF. For the CDR3, the DNA is TGTGCCAGCTCACCGACAGGGGGCGATGAGCAGTTCTTC. The variable domain in full, completed from reference TRBV18 and TRBJ2-1, reads NAGVMQNPRHLVRRRGQEARLRCSPMKGHSHVYWYRQLPEEGLKFMVYLQKENIIDESGMPKERFSAEFPKEGPSILRIQQVVRGDSAAYFCASSPTGGDEQFFGPGTRLTVL.